Listed below are T cell receptor beta chains from one sample, sequenced in a study of cytomegalovirus exposure and HLA in healthy donors. The data were produced by immunoSEQ multiplex PCR, yet TCRdb's version contains in-frame clones alone and is incomplete. The sample includes fewer than 110,000 clones, roughly 80% seen only once; the top ten take over 4%. Sequences were obtained from PBMCs. The receptors come from a man in his fifties in good health and CMV-seropositive. Both conserved end residues are part of each CDR3. The order of the fields is V gene, clone size, J gene, D gene, CDR3 DNA, CDR3 protein. D genes are given only for firm matches. A clone size is listed for some rows: how often the clone was seen (once, few, many), or a class if it is expanded.

TRBV28	once	TRBJ2-1	TRBD1	TGTGCCAGCAGGCGGGACAGGGCAAACAATGAGCAGTTCTTC	CASRRDRANNEQFF
TRBV10-3	.	TRBJ2-2	.	TGTGCCATCAGTGAGTGGCCTAGTCGGGTTGCGAACACCGGGGAGCTGTTTTTT	CAISEWPSRVANTGELFF
TRBV6-1	.	TRBJ2-7	.	TGTGCCAGCAGCCCACGGGGGGAGCAGTACTTC	CASSPRGEQYF
TRBV28	.	TRBJ1-5	.	TGTGCCAGCACCAACCATCGGGGGGCGGCCGGTCAGCCCCAGCATTTT	CASTNHRGAAGQPQHF
TRBV7-9	once	TRBJ2-1	TRBD1	TGTGCCAGCAGCCCCTCCGTACAGGGGCCCCTAAGCTCCTACAATGAGCAGTTCTTC	CASSPSVQGPLSSYNEQFF
TRBV28	.	TRBJ2-1	TRBD2	TGTGCCAGCAGTTTGTTACTAGCGGGGAAGAGCAATGAGCAGTTCTTC	CASSLLLAGKSNEQFF
TRBV2	.	TRBJ2-2	TRBD1	TGTGCCAGCAGTTGGGACAGGCAGGGCGGGGAGCTGTTTTTT	CASSWDRQGGELFF
TRBV5-4	few	TRBJ1-1	.	TGTGCCAGCAGCTCCGGGGGGGGTCGTCTGAACACTGAAGCTTTCTTT	CASSSGGGRLNTEAFF
TRBV27	.	TRBJ1-1	.	TGTGCCAGCAGCTCCCCGAACGCACTCGAAGCTTTCTTT	CASSSPNALEAFF
TRBV5-8	once	TRBJ1-5	.	TGTGCCAGCAGCTCTGTCCCGGGACAAACCTTACTCAATCAGCCCCAGCATTTT	CASSSVPGQTLLNQPQHF
TRBV7-9	.	TRBJ2-7	TRBD1	TGTTCCAGCAGCCTCCATGGGCAGGGGGCTTACGAGCAGTACTTC	CSSSLHGQGAYEQYF
TRBV6-5	.	TRBJ2-1	.	TGTGCCAGCAGGTCCCTTCCCCGCAATGAGCAGTTCTTC	CASRSLPRNEQFF
TRBV28	.	TRBJ2-7	TRBD2	TGTGCCAGCAGCCCCAACGGACTAGCGGGAGGCGAGCAGTACTTC	CASSPNGLAGGEQYF
TRBV2	once	TRBJ2-7	.	TGTGCCAGCAGTGACGGGAGAGTCGAGCAGTACTTC	CASSDGRVEQYF
TRBV11-2	.	TRBJ2-7	TRBD1	TGTGCCAGCAGAACCGGGACAGGGGGCTACGAGCAGTACTTC	CASRTGTGGYEQYF
TRBV7-3	few	TRBJ2-1	.	TGTGCCAGCAGCTTAACGGGCCGGTTGGGACTTGAGCAGTTCTTC	CASSLTGRLGLEQFF
TRBV5-1	.	TRBJ2-7	.	TGCGCCAGCAGCTTGGAGGGGCAGGGGAAAAATATCGTCCTAGCGGAGTACGAGCAGTACTTC	CASSLEGQGKNIVLAEYEQYF
TRBV29-1	few	TRBJ2-5	.	TGCAGCGTTGATTTAGCGGCCTCCCAAGAGACCCAGTACTTC	CSVDLAASQETQYF
TRBV19	.	TRBJ2-1	.	TGTGCCAGTAGTATAGTGCAGGCTTCCTACAATGAGCAGTTCTTC	CASSIVQASYNEQFF
TRBV10-1	once	TRBJ2-7	.	TGCGCCAGCAGTGAGGCCTACTCCTACGAGCAGTACTTC	CASSEAYSYEQYF
TRBV10-3	.	TRBJ2-7	TRBD1	TGTGCCATCAGTGAGTCCGGGACAGGGTATTTTTTGAGCTCCTACGAGCAGTACTTC	CAISESGTGYFLSSYEQYF
TRBV7-9	.	TRBJ2-5	TRBD1	TGTGCCAGCAGAACCGGGACAGGGGAGACCCAGTACTTC	CASRTGTGETQYF
TRBV5-4	.	TRBJ2-5	.	TGTGCCAGCAGCGCGGGACAGAGGAATCAAGAGACCCAGTACTTC	CASSAGQRNQETQYF
TRBV1	.	TRBJ2-3	.	TGCACCAGCTGCCTCGATTCAGGGACTAGCGGCCTCACAGATACGCAGTATTTT	CTSCLDSGTSGLTDTQYF
TRBV11-2	.	TRBJ2-1	.	TGTGCCAGCAGCTTGACACCGAGCTCCTACAATGAGCAGTTCTTC	CASSLTPSSYNEQFF
TRBV6-4	.	TRBJ2-1	TRBD1	TGTGCCAGCAGGCCGGGGACAGGATACAATGAGCAGTTCTTC	CASRPGTGYNEQFF
TRBV5-4	.	TRBJ2-3	TRBD1	TGTGCCAGCACCCCGGACAGGGGCACAGATACGCAGTATTTT	CASTPDRGTDTQYF
TRBV5-8	.	TRBJ2-2	TRBD1	TGTGCCAGCAGCTTGGAATCCGGGACAGACAACACCGGGGAGCTGTTTTTT	CASSLESGTDNTGELFF
TRBV6-1	.	TRBJ2-2	TRBD2	TGTGCCAGCAGTGTGCTAGCGGGAGGAGGCACCGGGGAGCTGTTTTTT	CASSVLAGGGTGELFF
TRBV10-1	.	TRBJ2-1	TRBD1	TGCGCCAGCAGTGAGAAGGTGGTCAATCGACAGGGGCGGGAACGGTACAATGAGCAGTTCTTC	CASSEKVVNRQGRERYNEQFF
TRBV6-1	.	TRBJ2-7	.	TGTGCCAGCTTACAGGCCTACGAGCAGTACTTC	CASLQAYEQYF